A single sample gave rise to the 25 T cell receptor beta chains below, sequenced in a study of regulatory T cells in long-lasting Graves disease. Combining iRepertoire HTBI primers with Arm-PCR of CDR3 regions, the authors built TCR beta libraries. Each CDR3 protein is one row after TCRdb ran MiXCR on the multiplex PCR reads. The table lists 350,000 to 550,000 distinct CDR3 sequences, 11% to 15% of them singletons. Stated time point: newly diagnosed GD, antithyroid drugs for less than 3 months. PBMC RNA served as the TCR library source. Separately, the same data were catalogued under a study of T cells in Graves' hyperthyroidism and ophthalmopathy.

The material was peripheral blood mononuclear cells (PBMCs), obtained at new diagnosis, from a patient treated with antithyroid drugs. These receptors were obtained from a woman aged 45-59 years with Graves disease.

The table lists this clonotype with many counts. The chain couples TRBV2 to TRBJ2-3, with 10 positions matching TRBD2. The CDR3 consists of 18 residues. After removal of 5 bases from V and 1 base from J, the junction contained 12 bases not matched to a gene. The germline CDR1 and CDR2 sequences are SNHLY and FYNNEI. In nucleotides, the CDR3 is TGTGCCAGCAGTTCCCCAACAACCGGGACTAGCGGCACAGATACGCAGTATTTT. Its translation: CASSSPTTGTSGTDTQYF.

Here the CDR3 reads CASKRRDSGNTIYF. DNA of the CDR3: TGTGCCAGTAAAAGGAGAGACTCTGGAAACACCATATATTTT. V is TRBV28 and J is TRBJ1-3; D remains unclear. Germline V gives CDR1 MDHEN, CDR2 SYDVKM. The CDR3 sequence is 14 residues long. Between the trimmed V and J ends, which lost 9 bases and 0 bases, there was a span of 12 bases.

This clonotype was recorded a few times. The rearrangement uses TRBV13 and TRBJ2-3; 8 nucleotides line up with TRBD2. The length of the CDR3 is 16 residues. The ends lost 0 bases at V and 4 bases at J; junction bases unmatched: 6. Germline CDR1 and CDR2: PRHDT and FYEKMQ (reference sequence). The CDR3 loop is CASSLGSGRSADTQYF. The CDR3 DNA reads TGTGCCAGCAGCTTAGGCAGCGGGAGAAGTGCAGATACGCAGTATTTT.

This clonotype was found many times. This sequence joins TRBV14 and TRBJ1-1; D is unresolved. Germline values: CDR1 SGHDN, CDR2 FVKESK. V was cut by 1 base and J by 3 bases, with 12 bases left in between. The CDR3 length is 15 residues. CDR3 sequence reads: CASSQGRIGHTEAFF. The CDR3 DNA reads as TGTGCCAGCAGCCAAGGACGCATCGGACACACTGAAGCTTTCTTT. The full variable domain, its missing parts supplied by reference TRBV14 and TRBJ1-1, is EAGVTQFPSHSVIEKGQTVTLRCDPISGHDNLYWYRRVMGKEIKFLLHFVKESKQDESGMPNNRFLAERTGGTYSTLKVQPAELEDSGVYFCASSQGRIGHTEAFFGQGTRLTVV.

The V gene is TRBV6-5, the J gene TRBJ2-2, with D hard to call. V lost 0 bases to trimming and J lost 5 bases, with 7 bases between them. CDR1 MNHEY and CDR2 SVGAGI come from the germline V gene. The CDR3 consists of 14 residues. The DNA of the CDR3 is TGTGCCAGCAGTTACTCAGCAGAAACCGGGGAGCTGTTTTTT. As protein: CASSYSAETGELFF.

This clonotype was seen many times. The chain is built from TRBV4-1 and TRBJ2-3; D gene uncertain. Germline-derived CDR1 and CDR2 are MGHRA and YSYEKL. The CDR3 contains 17 residues. Deletions cut 0 bases from V and 3 bases from J, with 16 bases between. CDR3 DNA: TGCGCCAGCAGCCAAGATCGAGGCAGTGGAACGACAGATACGCAGTATTTT. Translating gives CASSQDRGSGTTDTQYF.

The genes are TRBV7-8 and TRBJ1-6; D is unclear. The germline V gene has CDR1 SGHVS and CDR2 FQNEAQ. V was shortened by 2 bases and J by 6 bases, with 14 bases between the two germline ends. This CDR3 is built from 16 residues. CDR3 amino acids: CASSLSGDAANSPLHF. DNA of the CDR3: TGTGCCAGCAGCTTAAGCGGAGACGCAGCTAATTCACCCCTCCACTTT.

This chain connects TRBV2 to TRBJ2-5, with 7 bases that match TRBD1. The trim removed 4 bases at V and 1 base at J, leaving 6 bases unmatched. The germline V gene has CDR1 SNHLY and CDR2 FYNNEI. The CDR3 totals 15 residues. The CDR3 DNA reads as TGTGCCAGCAGTGCGCAGGGACAGCTCCAAGAGACCCAGTACTTC. It yields the protein CASSAQGQLQETQYF. The full variable domain, its missing parts supplied by reference TRBV2 and TRBJ2-5, is EPEVTQTPSHQVTQMGQEVILRCVPISNHLYFYWYRQILGQKVEFLVSFYNNEISEKSEIFDDQFSVERPDGSNFTLKIRSTKLEDSAMYFCASSAQGQLQETQYFGPGTRLLVL.

This clonotype was found many times. The chain is built from TRBV7-9 and TRBJ1-1; unclear D gene. In germline, CDR1 is SEHNR, CDR2 FQNEAQ (reference sequence). Trimming took off 4 bases at V and 11 bases at J, with 14 bases between the two ends. This CDR3 is 12 amino acids long. CDR3 nucleotides: TGTGCCAGCAGCTCGTCTCACCCGGGGGCTTTCTTT. Translated, it gives CASSSSHPGAFF. The whole variable domain, remainder taken from reference TRBV7-9 and TRBJ1-1, is DTGVSQNPRHKITKRGQNVTFRCDPISEHNRLYWYRQTLGQGPEFLTYFQNEAQLEKSRLLSDRFSAERPKGSFSTLEIQRTEQGDSAMYLCASSSSHPGAFFGQGTRLTVV.

This clonotype appeared many times. V and J are TRBV7-9 and TRBJ2-1; D unclear. Trimming stripped 6 bases from V and 4 bases from J, with 4 bases between. This CDR3 spans 11 amino acids. CDR1 is SEHNR, CDR2 FQNEAQ, per germline (reference sequence). The CDR3 loop is CASRAYNEQFF. CDR3 nucleotide sequence: TGTGCCAGCAGGGCTTACAATGAGCAGTTCTTC.

This clonotype was found many times. This rearrangement joins TRBV6-1 to TRBJ2-7; 7 bases agree with TRBD1. Germline CDR1 reads MNHNS; CDR2 reads SASEGT. V lost 1 base, J lost 5 bases, and 8 bases stayed unmatched. This CDR3 region has 15 residues. This CDR3 is CASSEGGTGVDEQYF. The CDR3 region has the DNA TGTGCCAGCAGTGAAGGGGGAACAGGGGTCGACGAGCAGTACTTC.

The DNA for the CDR3 is TGCGCCAGCAGCCAGGCCCCCGGGACAGGGTTGAATCAGCCCCAGCATTTT. It translates to CASSQAPGTGLNQPQHF. The V and J genes are TRBV4-1 and TRBJ1-5; TRBD1 matches 9 bases. This CDR3 region has 17 residues. The trim removed 3 bases at V and 4 bases at J, leaving 10 bases unmatched. In germline, CDR1 is MGHRA, CDR2 YSYEKL.

This clonotype turned up a few times. This clone may be a read error of a much larger clone one base away. The chain carries TRBV11-2 and TRBJ2-3; D possibly matches TRBD1 or TRBD2 (5 bases each). This CDR3 is 14 amino acids long. Germline values: CDR1 SGHAT, CDR2 FQNNGV. The CDR3 DNA is TGTGCCAGCAGCTCTGACAGTCCCCGGGATACGCGGTATTTT. It translates to CASSSDSPRDTRYF.

This clonotype was recorded at least ten times. The CDR3 is CSAIEGGYGYTF. As DNA, the CDR3 is TGCAGTGCTATCGAGGGCGGCTATGGCTACACCTTC. The rearrangement uses TRBV20-1 and TRBJ1-2, with D uncertain. The germline V gene encodes CDR1 DFQATT and CDR2 SNEGSKA (reference sequence). The CDR3 covers 12 residues. V was trimmed by 4 bases and J by 4 bases, leaving 10 bases between them.

In its sample, this clonotype was seen many times. The V call is TRBV6-1, the J call TRBJ2-7; possible D gene TRBD2, 5 bases. The CDR3 consists of 15 residues. The germline V gene encodes CDR1 MNHNS and CDR2 SASEGT. The germline V and J ends were trimmed by 7 bases and 0 bases, with 16 bases remaining between them. The CDR3 nucleotides read TGTGCCAGCACGGGTTTAGCGTGGAGCTCCTACGAGCAGTACTTC. It encodes CASTGLAWSSYEQYF.

V usage is TRBV30 and J usage is TRBJ1-6; D is unclear. Looked up from germline, CDR1 is GTSNPN and CDR2 is SVGIG (reference sequence). The CDR3 spans 15 residues. Trimming took off 1 base at V and 0 bases at J, with 7 bases between the two ends. CDR3 amino acids: CAWSAGSSYNSPLHF. DNA of the CDR3: TGTGCCTGGAGTGCCGGAAGCTCCTATAATTCACCCCTCCACTTT.

This clonotype was seen ten or more times. This chain uses TRBV5-5 with TRBJ2-3; a weak D match, TRBD1 (6 bases). The CDR3 is 15 amino acids. Looked up from germline, CDR1 is SGHKS and CDR2 is YYEKEE (reference sequence). Trimming shortened V by 1 base and J by 5 bases, and 14 bases separated the two germline ends. The CDR3 DNA reads as TGTGCCAGCAGCTTGAGGGGGACCCCCGGAGATACGCAGTATTTT. It is translated as CASSLRGTPGDTQYF.

On this clonotype itself: At one of its ends the junction is not consistent with the germline gene, which may arise from a read error. The V call is TRBV5-1, the J call TRBJ2-2; TRBD1 aligns across 7 bases. In germline, CDR1 is SGHRS, CDR2 YFSETQ. This CDR3 comprises 16 residues. The CDR3: CASSAYRGQNTGELFF. The CDR3 DNA follows: TGTGCCAGCAGCGCTTACAGGGGTCAGAACACCGGGGAGCTGTTTTTT.

This clonotype was observed a handful of times. This rearrangement joins TRBV29-1 to TRBJ2-3, with TRBD1 matching 9 bases. CDR3 length: 11 residues. The V gene's germline CDR1 is SQVTM and CDR2 ANQGSEA. J was trimmed by 15 bases and V by 8 bases; bases with no gene match: 12. CDR3 sequence (DNA): TGCAGCTCTAGAGTTGGGACAGGGAAATATTTT. It specifies CSSRVGTGKYF.

The rearrangement links TRBV4-2 to TRBJ2-1; 14 positions agree with TRBD2. Germline V gene lookup returns CDR1 LGHNA and CDR2 YNFKEQ. V gave up 4 bases and J gave up 0 bases; unmatched junction bases: 5. This CDR3 contains 18 residues. The CDR3, as DNA: TGTGCCAGCAGCCTCGGACTAGCGGGAGGCCCCTCCTACAATGAGCAGTTCTTC. Translation: CASSLGLAGGPSYNEQFF.

This clonotype was counted at least ten times. The rearrangement links TRBV3-1 to TRBJ1-5; D is ambiguous. CDR1 and CDR2 (germline): LGHDT, YNNKEL (reference sequence). V dropped 1 base and J dropped 3 bases, with 10 bases sitting between them. The CDR3 runs to 15 residues. CDR3 in amino acids: CASSQGGGNNQPQHF. Written as DNA, the CDR3 is TGTGCCAGCAGCCAAGGGGGAGGGAACAATCAGCCCCAGCATTTT.

There are many counts of this clonotype. The CDR3: CASSVGLAPYEQYF. As DNA, the CDR3 is TGTGCCAGCAGTGTCGGACTAGCCCCCTACGAGCAGTACTTC. The rearrangement joins TRBV28 to TRBJ2-7, with 8 bases identical to TRBD2. The CDR3 consists of 14 residues. V gave up 5 bases and J gave up 2 bases; unmatched junction bases: 5. Per the germline V gene, CDR1 is MDHEN and CDR2 is SYDVKM. Combining the CDR3 with reference TRBV28 and TRBJ2-7 gives the whole variable domain DVKVTQSSRYLVKRTGEKVFLECVQDMDHENMFWYRQDPGLGLRLIYFSYDVKMKEKGDIPEGYSVSREKKERFSLILESASTNQTSMYLCASSVGLAPYEQYFGPGTRLTVT.

This clonotype was observed at least ten times. V and J are TRBV11-2 and TRBJ2-2; maybe TRBD1 (6 bases). CDR3 size: 15 residues. The ends were cut back, 5 bases at V and 2 bases at J, with 12 bases in the middle. Germline V gene sequence: CDR1 SGHAT, CDR2 FQNNGV. The CDR3 spells CASSPRQDNTGELFF. In DNA form, the CDR3 reads TGTGCCAGCAGCCCCAGACAGGACAACACCGGGGAGCTGTTTTTT.

The chain is built from TRBV14 and TRBJ2-3; D ambiguous. Germline V gene lookup returns CDR1 SGHDN and CDR2 FVKESK. Trimming removed 2 bases at V and 2 bases at J, with 11 bases between. The CDR3 is 15 amino acids. DNA of the CDR3: TGTGCCAGCAGCCAAAGGGCAGGCCTCACAGATACGCAGTATTTT. Its translation: CASSQRAGLTDTQYF.

In this sample, this clonotype turned up many times. The chain couples TRBV7-8 to TRBJ2-7, with a weak D call TRBD2 (6 bases). Germline V lookup: CDR1 SGHVS, CDR2 FQNEAQ. This CDR3 has 14 amino acids. Between the trimmed V and J ends, which lost 3 bases and 4 bases, there was a span of 13 bases. The CDR3 coding sequence is TGTGCCAGCAGCTTCGGGAGCTCTACTTACGAGCAGTACTTC. Translated, it gives CASSFGSSTYEQYF.